These T cell receptor beta chains were read from a single sample in a study of CD8 T cells in ankylosing spondylitis. TCRdb re-analysed the 5' RACE reads in MiXCR, keeping a single row per CDR3 protein. The repertoire holds around 220,000 distinct CDR3 sequences, with about 16% as singletons. Sequenced material: blood, either unsorted or a sorted T cell fraction (not recorded which). All receptors derive from a male donor with ankylosing spondylitis. The CDR3 runs from the conserved cysteine through the conserved F or W. The order of the fields is J gene, clone size, D gene, V gene, CDR3 DNA, CDR3 protein. A D gene is named only where the DNA matches it firmly. Where a row states a size, it is once, few, many or the class of an expanded clone; other rows omit it.

j_gene: TRBJ2-5
abundance: .
d_gene: TRBD2
v_gene: TRBV6-1
CDR3nt: TGTGCCAGCAGTCCCCAGACTAGCGGGGGCCTCCAAGAGACCCAGTACTTC
CDR3aa: CASSPQTSGGLQETQYF

j_gene: TRBJ2-1
abundance: .
d_gene: TRBD2
v_gene: TRBV20-1
CDR3nt: TGCAGTGCTAGGGCCCGGACTAGCGGGACTTACAATGAGCAGTTCTTC
CDR3aa: CSARARTSGTYNEQFF

j_gene: TRBJ2-2
abundance: few
d_gene: .
v_gene: TRBV30
CDR3nt: TGTGCCCGGAACGACAGAACCGGGGAGCTGTTTTTT
CDR3aa: CARNDRTGELFF

j_gene: TRBJ2-2
abundance: .
d_gene: .
v_gene: TRBV5-5
CDR3nt: TGTGCCAGCAGCTTTTCGCCAGAGTCCGCGAACACCGGGGAGCTGTTTTTT
CDR3aa: CASSFSPESANTGELFF

j_gene: TRBJ2-1
abundance: few
d_gene: TRBD2
v_gene: TRBV27
CDR3nt: TGTGCCAGCAGTTTGTTACTAGCGGGTCCCCGTAATGAGCAGTTCTTC
CDR3aa: CASSLLLAGPRNEQFF

j_gene: TRBJ1-5
abundance: .
d_gene: .
v_gene: TRBV20-1
CDR3nt: TGCAGTGCTAGAGTTGGGGCAGAGCGTACAAGCAATCAGCCCCAGCATTTT
CDR3aa: CSARVGAERTSNQPQHF

j_gene: TRBJ2-1
abundance: .
d_gene: TRBD2
v_gene: TRBV5-1
CDR3nt: TGCGCCAGCCGGCCTAGCGGGCCCTACAATGAGCAGTTCTTC
CDR3aa: CASRPSGPYNEQFF

j_gene: TRBJ2-3
abundance: .
d_gene: TRBD2
v_gene: TRBV15
CDR3nt: TGTGCCACCAGCAGAGAGGGACTAGAGACAGATACGCAGTATTTT
CDR3aa: CATSREGLETDTQYF

j_gene: TRBJ2-4
abundance: .
d_gene: TRBD2
v_gene: TRBV11-3
CDR3nt: TGTGCCAGCAGCCCGACTAGCGGGGGGGCAGCCAAAAACATTCAGTACTTC
CDR3aa: CASSPTSGGAAKNIQYF

j_gene: TRBJ2-1
abundance: .
d_gene: .
v_gene: TRBV11-2
CDR3nt: TGTGCCAGCAGCCCGAGGCTATACAATGAGCAGTTCTTC
CDR3aa: CASSPRLYNEQFF

j_gene: TRBJ2-1
abundance: many
d_gene: TRBD2
v_gene: TRBV4-3
CDR3nt: TGCGCCAGCAGCCAATATTTCGGGGGGGGCTCCTACAATGAGCAGTTCTTC
CDR3aa: CASSQYFGGGSYNEQFF

j_gene: TRBJ2-7
abundance: .
d_gene: TRBD1
v_gene: TRBV24-1
CDR3nt: TGTGCCACCAGTGATCCCCCGGGACAGGAGACCTACGAGCAGTACTTC
CDR3aa: CATSDPPGQETYEQYF

j_gene: TRBJ1-2
abundance: few
d_gene: TRBD1
v_gene: TRBV7-9
CDR3nt: TGTGCCAGCAGGTATACAGGGGAGAACTATGGCTACACCTTC
CDR3aa: CASRYTGENYGYTF

j_gene: TRBJ2-7
abundance: many
d_gene: .
v_gene: TRBV29-1
CDR3nt: TGCAGCGCTCAGGGGGGGGAGTCCTACGAGCAGTACTTC
CDR3aa: CSAQGGESYEQYF

j_gene: TRBJ1-1
abundance: few
d_gene: .
v_gene: TRBV12-3/TRBV12-4
CDR3nt: TGTGCCAGCCTTGAGGGGGTTAAGAACACTGAAGCTTTCTTT
CDR3aa: CASLEGVKNTEAFF

j_gene: TRBJ2-1
abundance: few
d_gene: TRBD2
v_gene: TRBV4-3
CDR3nt: TGCGCCAGCAGCCAAGATGTAGCGGGAGGGTACAATGAGCAGTTCTTC
CDR3aa: CASSQDVAGGYNEQFF

j_gene: TRBJ2-5
abundance: .
d_gene: .
v_gene: TRBV4-3
CDR3nt: TGCGCCAGCAGCCAAGATAAGCTAGCTCCGGAGACCCAGTACTTC
CDR3aa: CASSQDKLAPETQYF

j_gene: TRBJ1-5
abundance: .
d_gene: TRBD1
v_gene: TRBV30
CDR3nt: TGTGCCTGTCGACGGGGACAGGCCCCCGGGCCCCAGCATTTT
CDR3aa: CACRRGQAPGPQHF

j_gene: TRBJ2-1
abundance: many
d_gene: .
v_gene: TRBV29-1
CDR3nt: TGCAGCGTCGCGGACAGGGAGGGGAATGAGCAGTTCTTC
CDR3aa: CSVADREGNEQFF

j_gene: TRBJ2-7
abundance: .
d_gene: TRBD2
v_gene: TRBV4-2
CDR3nt: TGTGCCAGCAGCCAAGACAGGACTAGCGGGACCGGGCCTTATAATTACGAGCAGTACTTC
CDR3aa: CASSQDRTSGTGPYNYEQYF

j_gene: TRBJ2-7
abundance: .
d_gene: TRBD1
v_gene: TRBV18
CDR3nt: TGTGCCAGCTCACACACGGACAGGACCTACGAGCAGTACTTC
CDR3aa: CASSHTDRTYEQYF

j_gene: TRBJ1-1
abundance: .
d_gene: .
v_gene: TRBV7-9
CDR3nt: TGTGCCAGCAGCTTAGAATCCCCTGACAGGCTGAACACTGAAGCTTTCTTT
CDR3aa: CASSLESPDRLNTEAFF

j_gene: TRBJ2-1
abundance: few
d_gene: .
v_gene: TRBV6-2/TRBV6-3
CDR3nt: TGTGCCAGCAGTTACTCGAGCGGCAATGAGCAGTTCTTC
CDR3aa: CASSYSSGNEQFF

j_gene: TRBJ2-2
abundance: few
d_gene: .
v_gene: TRBV20-1
CDR3nt: TGCAGTGCTAGAGATTGGGGGATCGGAGGACAAGGGAACACCGGGGAGCTGTTTTTT
CDR3aa: CSARDWGIGGQGNTGELFF

j_gene: TRBJ2-1
abundance: few
d_gene: TRBD2
v_gene: TRBV3-1
CDR3nt: TGTGCCAGCAGTTCCGCTAGCGGTCCGTACAATGAGCAGTTCTTC
CDR3aa: CASSSASGPYNEQFF

j_gene: TRBJ2-2
abundance: .
d_gene: TRBD2
v_gene: TRBV13
CDR3nt: TGTGCCAGCAGCCTCTACGCCCTAGCGGGGGACACCGGGGAGCTGTTTTTT
CDR3aa: CASSLYALAGDTGELFF

j_gene: TRBJ2-1
abundance: few
d_gene: .
v_gene: TRBV12-3/TRBV12-4
CDR3nt: TGTGCCAGCGCCGGGGACTCCTACAATGAGCAGTTCTTC
CDR3aa: CASAGDSYNEQFF

j_gene: TRBJ2-1
abundance: many
d_gene: .
v_gene: TRBV9
CDR3nt: TGTGCCAGCAGCGTAGGTTCCTACAATGAGCAGTTCTTC
CDR3aa: CASSVGSYNEQFF

j_gene: TRBJ1-1
abundance: .
d_gene: TRBD1
v_gene: TRBV13
CDR3nt: TGTGCCAGCAGCTTAAGGACAGGGTACACTGAAGCTTTCTTT
CDR3aa: CASSLRTGYTEAFF

j_gene: TRBJ1-2
abundance: .
d_gene: .
v_gene: TRBV28
CDR3nt: TGTGCCAGCAGTACACCACCAAGGGGAAACTATGGCTACACCTTC
CDR3aa: CASSTPPRGNYGYTF

j_gene: TRBJ1-5
abundance: .
d_gene: TRBD1
v_gene: TRBV4-1
CDR3nt: TGCGCCAGCAGCCTTTATCAGGGGGCGAGCGATCAGCCCCAGCATTTT
CDR3aa: CASSLYQGASDQPQHF

j_gene: TRBJ2-2
abundance: .
d_gene: .
v_gene: TRBV20-1
CDR3nt: TGCAGTGCTAGAGCCCCCATTACTAGTGGTATCGGGGAGCTGTTTTTT
CDR3aa: CSARAPITSGIGELFF

j_gene: TRBJ2-7
abundance: .
d_gene: .
v_gene: TRBV24-1
CDR3nt: TGTGCCACCTGGAACGTGACGGAGCAGTACTTC
CDR3aa: CATWNVTEQYF

j_gene: TRBJ1-2
abundance: .
d_gene: TRBD1
v_gene: TRBV6-1
CDR3nt: TGTGCCAGCAGTCAAGACCGGGACAGCGGGCTCTATGGCTACACCTTC
CDR3aa: CASSQDRDSGLYGYTF

j_gene: TRBJ1-1
abundance: few
d_gene: .
v_gene: TRBV5-6
CDR3nt: TGTGCCAGCTGCCCGGGGGAGGGCACTGAAGCTTTCTTT
CDR3aa: CASCPGEGTEAFF

j_gene: TRBJ2-3
abundance: .
d_gene: TRBD1
v_gene: TRBV29-1
CDR3nt: TGCAGCGTTGACGGGACAGTGTGGAGCACAGATACGCAGTATTTT
CDR3aa: CSVDGTVWSTDTQYF

j_gene: TRBJ1-1
abundance: many
d_gene: .
v_gene: TRBV4-1
CDR3nt: TGCGCCAGCAGCCAAGAAGAGGCAGGGGTCACTGAAGCTTTCTTT
CDR3aa: CASSQEEAGVTEAFF

j_gene: TRBJ2-5
abundance: few
d_gene: TRBD2
v_gene: TRBV20-1
CDR3nt: TGCAGTGCTAGAGAGGCGACTAGCGGGAGTGTGGGAGAGACCCAGTACTTC
CDR3aa: CSAREATSGSVGETQYF

j_gene: TRBJ1-4
abundance: .
d_gene: .
v_gene: TRBV5-1
CDR3nt: TGCGCCAGCACCCCTTGGGGGCAGGGTGATGAAAAACTGTTTTTT
CDR3aa: CASTPWGQGDEKLFF

j_gene: TRBJ2-5
abundance: .
d_gene: .
v_gene: TRBV2
CDR3nt: TGTGCCAGCAGTGAGGGGAATGAAGAGACCCAGTACTTC
CDR3aa: CASSEGNEETQYF

j_gene: TRBJ2-3
abundance: .
d_gene: .
v_gene: TRBV4-1
CDR3nt: TGCGCCAGCAGCCAGGTAGTAACAGATACGCAGTATTTT
CDR3aa: CASSQVVTDTQYF